The present entry profiles one T cell receptor (beta chain) with its context. What it binds is unknown. The source of the sample is a study of beta chain features in type 1 diabetes. Whole-study findings and limits: Moderate yet significant TCRB CDR3 shortening was seen in Type 1 diabetes patients in all four CD4+ subsets.

All of the isolated RNA was reverse transcribed, so expressed TCRB transcripts were sequenced. Assay: immunoSEQ multiplex PCR; the TCRdb copy retains only in-frame clones and omits some. The table includes 45,000 to 60,000 clones, about 48% detected once. V was shortened by 1 base and J by 3 bases, with 13 bases between the two germline ends. The CDR3 contains 16 residues. The germline gives CDR1 KGHSH, CDR2 LQKENI. This receptor was taken from a man aged 30 to 45 with type 1 diabetes. The chain couples TRBV18 to TRBJ2-1; D possibly corresponds to TRBD2 (6 bases). Sequenced: stem cell memory CD4+ T cells from blood. The CDR3 DNA is TGTGCCAGCTCACCACTAAAGCGGGTCCTCTACAATGAGCAGTTCTTC. Translating gives CASSPLKRVLYNEQFF.